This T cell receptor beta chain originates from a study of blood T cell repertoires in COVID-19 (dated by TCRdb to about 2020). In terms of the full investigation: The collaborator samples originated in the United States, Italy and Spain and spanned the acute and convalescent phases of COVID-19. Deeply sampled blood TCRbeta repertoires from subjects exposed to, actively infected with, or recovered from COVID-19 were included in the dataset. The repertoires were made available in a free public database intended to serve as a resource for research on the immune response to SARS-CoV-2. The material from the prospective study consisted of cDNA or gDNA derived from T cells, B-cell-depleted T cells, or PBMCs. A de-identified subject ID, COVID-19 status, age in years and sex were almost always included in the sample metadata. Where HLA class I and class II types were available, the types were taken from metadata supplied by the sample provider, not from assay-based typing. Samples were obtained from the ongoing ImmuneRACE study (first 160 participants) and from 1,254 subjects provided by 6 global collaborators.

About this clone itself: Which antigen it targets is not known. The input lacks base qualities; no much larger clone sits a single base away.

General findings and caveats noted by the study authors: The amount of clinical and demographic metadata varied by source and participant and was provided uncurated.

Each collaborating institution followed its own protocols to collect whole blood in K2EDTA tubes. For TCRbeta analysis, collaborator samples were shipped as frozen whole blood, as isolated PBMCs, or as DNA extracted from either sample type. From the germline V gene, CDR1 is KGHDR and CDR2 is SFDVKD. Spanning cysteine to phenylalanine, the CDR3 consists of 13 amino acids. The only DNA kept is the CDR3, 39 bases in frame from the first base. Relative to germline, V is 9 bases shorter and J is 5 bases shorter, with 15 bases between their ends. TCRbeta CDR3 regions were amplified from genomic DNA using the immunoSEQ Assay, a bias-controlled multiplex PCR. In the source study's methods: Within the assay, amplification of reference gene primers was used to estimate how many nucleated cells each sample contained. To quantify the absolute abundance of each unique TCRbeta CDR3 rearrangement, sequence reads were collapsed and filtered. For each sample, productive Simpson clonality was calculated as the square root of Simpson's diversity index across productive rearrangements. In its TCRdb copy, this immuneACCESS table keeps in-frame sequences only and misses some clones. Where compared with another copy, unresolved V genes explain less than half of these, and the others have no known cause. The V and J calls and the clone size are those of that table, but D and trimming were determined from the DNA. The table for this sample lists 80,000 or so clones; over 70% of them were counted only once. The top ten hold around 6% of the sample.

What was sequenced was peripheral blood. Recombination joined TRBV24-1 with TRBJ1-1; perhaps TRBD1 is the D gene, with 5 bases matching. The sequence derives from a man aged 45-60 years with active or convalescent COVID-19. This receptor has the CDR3 CATQGAGKTEAFF. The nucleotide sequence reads TGTGCCACCCAAGGGGCAGGGAAGACTGAAGCTTTCTTT.